This TCR beta chain was sequenced during a study of T cells expressing NK-cell markers. The wider study: One of eight sequenced donors was HCMV-seronegative; the other seven were seropositive.

To note about this clonotype: What it binds is not known.

Whole-study results and caveats: In a handful of donors, dominant NKG2C+ clonotypes were roughly 1.0-7.5% of CD8+ T cells.

This CDR3 spans 12 amino acids. Germline V gives CDR1 DFQATT, CDR2 SNEGSKA (reference sequence). Template switching by 5'RACE with UMIs generated the TCR beta cDNA. TCRdb reanalyzed the 5' RACE reads, giving one entry per CDR3 protein sequence and no DNA. This table lists 250,000 or so distinct CDR3 sequences. The genes are TRBV20-1 and TRBJ1-1; the D call from TCRdb, TRBD1, cannot be confirmed without DNA. Material: blood T cells: a sorted CD56 or NKG2C T cell subset, CD4+ or CD8+ T cells, or bulk PBMC T cells (not recorded which). The receptor's source is a woman aged 18 to 75 in good health. The CDR3 sequence: CSAAGGNTEAFF.